The present T cell receptor beta chain was sequenced within a study of regulatory T cells in long-lasting Graves disease listed by TCRdb under 2021. For the wider study: Persistent Graves' disease was defined as persistently positive TSH receptor autoantibodies together with antithyroid drug treatment for over 5 years. Persistent Graves' disease patients were compared with newly diagnosed Graves' disease patients by peripheral blood TCR sequencing and RNA sequencing. The study was conducted in China and was registered as a clinical trial. A total of about 35 samples underwent TCR sequencing: around 13 from persistent and about 20 from newly diagnosed Graves' disease patients. On average, persistent Graves' disease patients in the clinical cohort had been on antithyroid drugs for around ten years.

The time point tag for this specimen amounts to: persistent/refractory GD, antithyroid drugs over 5 years with positive TRAb. For both TCR sequencing and RNA sequencing, RNA was extracted from PBMCs in TRIzol. The diagnosis of Graves' disease was made according to American Thyroid Association guidelines. Recruitment of patients was carried out at an endocrinology department in Xi'an, China. From each patient, around 9.3 milliliters of peripheral blood was collected into an EDTA anticoagulant tube. PBMCs were isolated by Ficoll Paque Plus density gradient separation without further T cell sorting. An Agilent 2100 Bioanalyzer and agarose gel were used to check RNA quality, while a NanoDrop 2000 measured RNA concentration. V is shortened by 0 bases, J by 1 base, and the region joining them spans 11 bases. The CDR3 goes from the cysteine to the phenylalanine over 16 residues. The CDR3 DNA has 48 bases and is translated from base 1. Reading the germline V gene gives CDR1 SGHAT and CDR2 FQNNGV.

The library was produced with multiplex PCR. TCRdb records Illumina HiSeq 4000 as the sequencer. CDR3 regions were amplified by Arm-PCR with iRepertoire HTBI primers to construct TCR beta libraries. Gel purification was performed on PCR products prior to sequencing. The authors processed their data as follows. Across samples, 60 to 70 TRBV and 13 to 15 TRBJ segments were identified and used for gene usage analysis of CDR3 amino acid clonotypes. COPE and FqMerger were used to merge filtered high-quality paired reads into contigs. BLAST was used to align contigs to IMGT TRBV, TRBD and TRBJ reference genes, and CDR3 was defined according to IMGT. Clonotypes above 0.1% frequency were classified as highly expanded clones. Shannon entropy was used to measure repertoire diversity, and the Gini coefficient was used to measure V-J evenness. A clonotype was considered public if more than one individual shared it. TCRdb redid the processing of the public reads, applying fastp at Q25 and MiXCR, and retained in-frame beta chains. Rows matching on CDR3 protein sequence are summarized as one entry with the most common DNA and genes. The V and J calls, along with clone size, are taken from TCRdb and not from the paper's own processing. This sample gives 300,000 to 500,000 distinct CDR3 sequences in total; roughly 20% of them show up just once. The top ten constitute more than 20% of the sample.

Beyond this particular receptor, the publication reports: Persistent Graves' disease patients showed lower TCR Shannon entropy and fewer highly expanded clones than newly diagnosed patients, suggesting clonal expansion. Sequencing and analysis were limited to the TCR beta chain. Peripheral blood alone was examined, since thyroid tissue, which constituted the primary lesion, could not be accessed. A larger number of public clonotypes was shared among persistent patients (fewer than 3,000) than among newly diagnosed patients (roughly 1,000). The authors noted that the small sample size was a limitation that may lower accuracy. Preferential use of TRBV28, TRBJ1-2 and TRBJ2-5 was observed in persistent disease, whereas TRBV20-1 and TRBJ2-1 were favored in newly diagnosed disease.

The table lists this clonotype with many counts. The antigen this receptor binds is unknown. It has no much larger one-base neighbor in the sample; base qualities were not kept. The clonotype originates from a female donor with Graves disease. The chain is made from TRBV11-2 and TRBJ2-3; the D gene remains uncertain. Sequences were derived from peripheral blood mononuclear cells (PBMCs), sampled when the disease was refractory, from a patient treated with antithyroid drugs. This receptor carries the CDR3 CASSLESADGTDTQYF. DNA sequence: TGTGCCAGCAGCTTAGAGTCAGCCGATGGCACAGATACGCAGTATTTT. Where the CDR3 stops, the reference TRBV11-2 and TRBJ2-3 genes take over; the full variable domain is EAGVAQSPRYKIIEKRQSVAFWCNPISGHATLYWYQQILGQGPKLLIQFQNNGVVDDSQLPKDRFSAERLKGVDSTLKIQPAKLEDSAVYLCASSLESADGTDTQYFGPGTRLTVL.